Here is one T cell receptor beta chain with its context. The data belong to a study of blood T cell repertoires in COVID-19. The overall study: The United States, Italy and Spain supplied acute and convalescent COVID-19 samples. The analysed material was cDNA or gDNA that came from T cells, B-cell-depleted T cells, or PBMCs.

Methods used by the authors: Amplification from reference gene primers served as the basis for estimated nucleated cell counts. Assay used: immunoSEQ multiplex PCR; TCRdb lists only in-frame clones, some missing. D and trimming were read from the DNA, whereas the V and J calls and clone size are those reported in that table. In the table there are under 350,000 clones, roughly nine tenths of which are singletons. Germline V CDR1 and CDR2: MNHNY, SVGAGI (reference sequence). This CDR3 has 13 residues. V was pared by 7 bases and J by 4 bases, with 11 bases between. Material for sequencing was peripheral blood. The J gene is TRBJ1-5, the V gene TRBV6-6; D is possibly TRBD1 (6 bases). The TCR originated in a man aged 50-60 years with acute or convalescent COVID-19. The CDR3: CASTQGLNQPQHF. The CDR3, as DNA: TGTGCCAGCACCCAGGGGCTTAATCAGCCCCAGCATTTT.